These 17 T cell receptor beta chains came from one sample sequenced in a study of cytomegalovirus exposure and HLA in healthy donors. Both 60 Vbeta primers and 13 Jbeta primers went into the PCR. Using immunoSEQ multiplex PCR, the repertoire was profiled, and TCRdb retains in-frame clones only, with some absent. The table lists roughly 180,000 clones, 76% of them singletons. The sample was PBMCs. Source of these receptors: a female donor in good health and CMV-seronegative.

V usage is TRBV7-2 and J usage is TRBJ2-7; tentatively, D is TRBD1 (5 bases). The CDR3 runs 15 residues. CDR1 and CDR2 (germline): SGHTA, FQGNSA. V gave up 7 bases and J gave up 2 bases, with 18 bases separating them. The CDR3 here is CASIKGAGKTYEQYF. As DNA, the CDR3 is TGTGCCAGCATTAAAGGGGCAGGGAAGACCTACGAGCAGTACTTC.

This clone occurred once. The chain carries TRBV5-4 and TRBJ1-3, with 8 nucleotides matching TRBD1. The J segment lost 4 bases and the V segment lost 0 bases, leaving 3 bases of the junction unmatched. The CDR3 runs to 15 residues. The germline V gene has CDR1 SGHNT and CDR2 YYREEE (reference sequence). The CDR3 DNA reads TGTGCCAGCAGCTTGGGACAGGGGACGGGAAACACCATATATTTT. Amino acids: CASSLGQGTGNTIYF.

V is TRBV7-9 and J is TRBJ1-3, with 9 bases fitting TRBD1. The CDR3 sequence is 15 residues long. V was clipped by 6 bases and J by 2 bases; unmatched bases: 5. The germline CDR1 and CDR2 sequences are SEHNR and FQNEAQ (reference sequence). CDR3 nucleotide sequence: TGTGCCAGCAGAACCGACAGGGGGGCTGGAAACACCATATATTTT. This sequence encodes CASRTDRGAGNTIYF.

The V gene is TRBV7-2, the J gene TRBJ1-2; 9 bases line up with TRBD1. J gave up 4 bases and V 6 bases, and 3 bases lay outside the gene matches. This CDR3 is built from 13 residues. Germline values: CDR1 SGHTA, CDR2 FQGNSA. CDR3 in DNA: TGTGCCAGCAGTACAGGGGGCGTCTATGGCTACACCTTC. This encodes CASSTGGVYGYTF.

This chain joins TRBV30 and TRBJ1-6; D is perhaps TRBD1 (6 bases). The V end lost 0 bases, the J end lost 9 bases, and 15 bases lay between the germline ends. This CDR3 region has 15 residues. Germline V gives CDR1 GTSNPN, CDR2 SVGIG (reference sequence). CDR3 DNA sequence: TGTGCCTGGAGTGTGGCCGGGACATCCGGTTCACCCCTCCACTTT. Encoded protein: CAWSVAGTSGSPLHF.

The chain uses TRBV18 and TRBJ2-7, with TRBD2 identical over 9 bases. The CDR3 length is 14 residues. Trimming at V came to 4 bases and at J to 2 bases, leaving 3 bases not matched to a gene. Per germline, CDR1 KGHSH and CDR2 LQKENI. CDR3 nucleotides: TGTGCCAGCTCACAAGCGGGAGGTACCTACGAGCAGTACTTC. Translating gives CASSQAGGTYEQYF.

The rearrangement links TRBV7-2 to TRBJ2-3, with TRBD2 matching 9 bases. The junction had 11 bases not matched to a gene; V was cut back by 5 bases and J by 5 bases. CDR3 length: 16 residues. Germline loops: CDR1 SGHTA, CDR2 FQGNSA. The CDR3 spells CASSQAGTSLVDTQYF. CDR3 sequence (DNA): TGTGCCAGCAGCCAAGCCGGGACTAGCCTCGTAGATACGCAGTATTTT.

The rearrangement uses TRBV20-1 and TRBJ2-5; D unclear. CDR3 length: 11 amino acids. The germline V gene has CDR1 DFQATT and CDR2 SNEGSKA (reference sequence). V was cut by 2 bases and J by 11 bases, with 12 bases left in between. CDR3 region: CSARTATKQYF. Written as DNA, the CDR3 is TGCAGTGCTAGAACCGCTACCAAACAGTACTTC.

J is TRBJ2-7 and V is TRBV19; TRBD1 agrees at 10 bases. This CDR3 has 15 amino acids. Trimming took 3 bases from V and 7 from J; bases not matched to a gene: 9. Per germline, CDR1 LNHDA and CDR2 SQIVND (reference sequence). DNA of the CDR3: TGTGCCAGTAGTATGCGAGGGACAGGGGAACGGGAGCAGTACTTC. Its protein product is CASSMRGTGEREQYF.

The chain has TRBV11-2 and TRBJ1-2; D uncertain. This CDR3 comprises 14 residues. The V end lost 6 bases, the J end lost 4 bases, and 15 bases lay between the germline ends. Germline V gives CDR1 SGHAT, CDR2 FQNNGV. Here the CDR3 DNA reads TGTGCCAGCAGGTCTTCGTCGGGAACCTATGGCTACACCTTC. It specifies CASRSSSGTYGYTF.

This chain connects TRBV27 to TRBJ1-1, with no clear D. The CDR3 is made up of 14 amino acids. Trimming stripped 4 bases from V and 3 bases from J, with 12 bases between. Germline V gene data show CDR1 as MNHEY and CDR2 as SMNVEV (reference sequence). CDR3 sequence (DNA): TGTGCCAGCAGTTCCCTATTTCACTACACTGAAGCTTTCTTT. Its protein product is CASSSLFHYTEAFF.

The chain uses TRBV21-1 and TRBJ2-1; the DNA was not used to check the table's D call, TRBD2. TRBV21-1 is labeled a pseudogene. CDR3 length: 14 residues. CDR3 coding DNA: TGTGCCAGCAGCAAAGGAGGACTATACAATGAGCAGTTCTTC. Protein product: CASSKGGLYNEQFF.

The genes are TRBV6-6 and TRBJ1-6, with D uncertain. The ends were cut back, 3 bases at V and 7 bases at J, with 4 bases in the middle. The CDR3 is 12 residues long. Germline V lookup: CDR1 MNHNY, CDR2 SVGAGI (reference sequence). CDR3 sequence: CASSYQNSPLHF. CDR3 DNA: TGTGCCAGCAGTTATCAGAATTCACCCCTCCACTTT.

The chain joins TRBV10-2 to TRBJ1-2; 9 bases align to TRBD1. The length of the CDR3 is 14 residues. V dropped 5 bases and J dropped 6; count of bases not matched to a gene: 7. CDR1 is WSHSY and CDR2 is SAAADI in the germline V gene. The CDR3 here is CASSWTGESDGYTF. The CDR3 nucleotides are TGCGCCAGCAGTTGGACAGGGGAGTCGGATGGCTACACCTTC.

The chain combines TRBV7-2 with TRBJ2-7; 7 nucleotides align to TRBD2. CDR3 size: 16 residues. The V and J ends lost 5 bases and 2 bases, in that order; junction bases with no gene match: 12. CDR1 and CDR2 (germline): SGHTA, FQGNSA. DNA of the CDR3: TGTGCCAGCAGCCGGAGGCCGGGACTACTTACCTACGAGCAGTACTTC. Amino acid sequence: CASSRRPGLLTYEQYF.

The rearrangement joins TRBV7-2 to TRBJ2-3, with TRBD2 as a possible D gene (6 bases). Trimming cost V 3 bases and J 5 bases, with 12 bases left between them. Germline lookup yields CDR1 SGHTA and CDR2 FQGNSA. The CDR3 is 14 residues long. The CDR3 sequence is CASSLGLGGDTQYF. DNA for the CDR3: TGTGCCAGCAGCTTGGGGCTCGGGGGAGATACGCAGTATTTT.

CDR3 loop: CSVEFGRAPYEQYF. Written as DNA, the CDR3 is TGCAGCGTTGAATTCGGGAGGGCCCCTTACGAGCAGTACTTC. The chain uses TRBV29-1 and TRBJ2-7; 8 positions match TRBD2. Unmatched junction bases numbered 7, after V lost 2 bases and J lost 4 bases. The length of the CDR3 is 14 residues. In germline, CDR1 is SQVTM, CDR2 ANQGSEA.